The source of this T cell receptor (beta chain) is a study of OX40 agonist ivuxolimab in advanced cancers. Study as a whole: People who had prior anti-PD-1, anti-PD-L1 or anti-CTLA-4 therapy could take part, and under 45% had some.

This clone has only one observation. The target antigen is unknown. Germline V gives CDR1 SGDLS, CDR2 YYNGEE. Trimming cost V 3 bases and J 6 bases; bases outside gene matches: 6. This CDR3 spans 15 amino acids. Study findings and constraints: Antigens targeted by the expanded peripheral T cells were not determined. Fewer expanded clones were found on average in CD4+ than in CD8+ T cells.

This table comes from immunoSEQ multiplex PCR, and its TCRdb copy is limited to in-frame clones, with some not included. This table has under 95,000 clones, roughly 86% appearing once. The rearrangement links TRBV9 to TRBJ1-5; TRBD1 matches at 10 bases. This TCR was recovered from an adult with an advanced solid tumor such as melanoma, head and neck, liver or kidney cancer. The sequencing used CD4+ or CD8+ T cells sorted from blood, collected in a trial of the OX40 agonist ivuxolimab. The CDR3 nucleotides read TGTGCCAGCAGCGAGAGGGACAGGGGAGGTCAGCCCCAGCATTTT. Protein: CASSERDRGGQPQHF.